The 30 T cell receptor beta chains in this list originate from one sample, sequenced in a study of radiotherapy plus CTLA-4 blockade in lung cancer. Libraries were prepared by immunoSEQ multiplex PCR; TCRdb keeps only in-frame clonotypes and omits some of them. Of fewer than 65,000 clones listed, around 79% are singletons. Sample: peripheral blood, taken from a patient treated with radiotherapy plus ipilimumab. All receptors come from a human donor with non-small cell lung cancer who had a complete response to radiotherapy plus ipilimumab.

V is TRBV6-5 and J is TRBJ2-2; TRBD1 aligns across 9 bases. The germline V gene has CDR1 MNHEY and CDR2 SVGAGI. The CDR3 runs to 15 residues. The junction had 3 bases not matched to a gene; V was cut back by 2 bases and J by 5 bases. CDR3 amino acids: CASSYPTGGTGELFF. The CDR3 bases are TGTGCCAGCAGTTACCCGACAGGGGGAACCGGGGAGCTGTTTTTT.

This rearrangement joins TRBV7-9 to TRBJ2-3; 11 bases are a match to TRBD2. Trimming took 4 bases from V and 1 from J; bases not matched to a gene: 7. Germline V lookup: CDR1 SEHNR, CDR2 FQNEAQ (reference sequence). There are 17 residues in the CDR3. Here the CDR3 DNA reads TGTGCCAGCAGCTCTCGACTTAGCGGGAGGGGCACAGATACGCAGTATTTT. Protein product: CASSSRLSGRGTDTQYF.

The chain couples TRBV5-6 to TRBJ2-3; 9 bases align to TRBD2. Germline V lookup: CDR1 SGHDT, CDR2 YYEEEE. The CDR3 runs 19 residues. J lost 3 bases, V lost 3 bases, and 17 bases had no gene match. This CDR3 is CASSSWAREGRVGTDTQYF. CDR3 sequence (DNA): TGTGCCAGCAGCTCGTGGGCGCGGGAGGGCCGGGTTGGGACAGATACGCAGTATTTT.

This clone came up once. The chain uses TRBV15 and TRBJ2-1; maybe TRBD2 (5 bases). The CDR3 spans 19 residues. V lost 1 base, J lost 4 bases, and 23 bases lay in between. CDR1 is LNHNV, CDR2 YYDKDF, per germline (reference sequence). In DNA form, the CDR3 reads TGTGCCACCAGCAGAGCCCTTTCGGGGAGCGGACCTAATTACAATGAGCAGTTCTTC. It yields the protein CATSRALSGSGPNYNEQFF.

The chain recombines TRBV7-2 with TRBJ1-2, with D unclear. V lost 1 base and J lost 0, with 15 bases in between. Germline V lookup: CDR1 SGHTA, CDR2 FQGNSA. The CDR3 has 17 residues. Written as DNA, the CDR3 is TGTGCCAGCAGCTTAGTGGCTGGCGAGGCGGCTAACTATGGCTACACCTTC. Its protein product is CASSLVAGEAANYGYTF.

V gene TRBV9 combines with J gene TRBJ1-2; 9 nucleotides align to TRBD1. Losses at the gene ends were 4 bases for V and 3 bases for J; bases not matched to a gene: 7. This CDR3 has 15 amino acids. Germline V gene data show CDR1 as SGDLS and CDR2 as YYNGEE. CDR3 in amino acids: CASSRGTGSDYGYTF. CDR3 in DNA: TGTGCCAGCAGCAGGGGGACAGGGAGTGACTATGGCTACACCTTC.

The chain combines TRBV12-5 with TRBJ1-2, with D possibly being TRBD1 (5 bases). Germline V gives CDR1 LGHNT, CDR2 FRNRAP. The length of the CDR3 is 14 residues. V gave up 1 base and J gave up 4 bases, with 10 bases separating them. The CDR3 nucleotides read TGTGCTAGTGGTTTGGGCCAGGGATCCTATGGCTACACCTTC. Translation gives CASGLGQGSYGYTF. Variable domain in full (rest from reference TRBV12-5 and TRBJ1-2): DARVTQTPRHKVTEMGQEVTMRCQPILGHNTVFWYRQTMMQGLELLAYFRNRAPLDDSGMPKDRFSAEMPDATLATLKIQPSEPRDSAVYFCASGLGQGSYGYTFGSGTRLTVV.

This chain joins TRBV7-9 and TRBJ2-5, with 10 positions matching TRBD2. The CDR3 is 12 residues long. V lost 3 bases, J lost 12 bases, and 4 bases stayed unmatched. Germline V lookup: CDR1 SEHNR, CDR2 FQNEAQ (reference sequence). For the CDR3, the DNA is TGTGCCAGCAGCTTGCCTAGCGGGAGAAAGTACTTC. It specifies CASSLPSGRKYF.

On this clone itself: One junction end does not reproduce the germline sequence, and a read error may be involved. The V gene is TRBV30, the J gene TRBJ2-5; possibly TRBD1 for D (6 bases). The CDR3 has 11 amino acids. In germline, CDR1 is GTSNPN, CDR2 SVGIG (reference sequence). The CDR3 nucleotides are TGTGCCCGGAGGCAGGGGGAGACCCAGTACTTC. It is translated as CARRQGETQYF.

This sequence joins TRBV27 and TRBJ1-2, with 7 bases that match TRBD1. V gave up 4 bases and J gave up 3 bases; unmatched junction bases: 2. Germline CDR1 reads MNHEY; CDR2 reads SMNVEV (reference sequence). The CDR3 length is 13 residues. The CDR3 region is CASSYGQDYGYTF. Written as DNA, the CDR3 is TGTGCCAGCAGTTACGGACAGGACTATGGCTACACCTTC.

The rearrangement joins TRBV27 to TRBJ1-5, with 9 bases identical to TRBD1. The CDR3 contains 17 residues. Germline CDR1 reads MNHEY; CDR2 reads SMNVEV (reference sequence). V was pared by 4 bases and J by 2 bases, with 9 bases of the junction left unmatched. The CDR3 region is CASSSETGGAGNQPQHF. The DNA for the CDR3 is TGTGCCAGCAGTTCAGAGACAGGGGGGGCGGGCAATCAGCCCCAGCATTTT.

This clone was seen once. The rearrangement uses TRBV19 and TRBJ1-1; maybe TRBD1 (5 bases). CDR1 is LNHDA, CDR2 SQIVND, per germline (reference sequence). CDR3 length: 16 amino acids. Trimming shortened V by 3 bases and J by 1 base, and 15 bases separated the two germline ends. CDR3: CASSIGLRGGNTEAFF. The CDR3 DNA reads TGTGCCAGTAGTATCGGGCTTCGGGGGGGGAACACTGAAGCTTTCTTT.

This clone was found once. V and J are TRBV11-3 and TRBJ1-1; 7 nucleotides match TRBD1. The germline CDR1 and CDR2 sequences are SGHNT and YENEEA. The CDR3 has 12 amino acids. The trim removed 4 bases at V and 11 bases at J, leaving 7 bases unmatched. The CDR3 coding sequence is TGTGCCAGCAGCTACAGGGGATTTTTGGCTTTCTTT. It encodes CASSYRGFLAFF.

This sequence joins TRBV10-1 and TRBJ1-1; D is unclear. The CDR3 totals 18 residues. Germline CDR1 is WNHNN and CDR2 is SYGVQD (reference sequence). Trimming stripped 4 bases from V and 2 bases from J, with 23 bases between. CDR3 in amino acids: CASSGRASRGGLNTEAFF. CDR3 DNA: TGCGCCAGCAGTGGGAGGGCTTCCCGAGGAGGGCTTAACACTGAAGCTTTCTTT.

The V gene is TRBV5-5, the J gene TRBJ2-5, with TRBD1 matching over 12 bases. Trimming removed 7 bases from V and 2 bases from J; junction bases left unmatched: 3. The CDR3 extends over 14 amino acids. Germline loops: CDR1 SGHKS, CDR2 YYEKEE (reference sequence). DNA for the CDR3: TGTGCCAGCCGGGACAGGGGGCCGCAAGAGACCCAGTACTTC. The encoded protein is CASRDRGPQETQYF.

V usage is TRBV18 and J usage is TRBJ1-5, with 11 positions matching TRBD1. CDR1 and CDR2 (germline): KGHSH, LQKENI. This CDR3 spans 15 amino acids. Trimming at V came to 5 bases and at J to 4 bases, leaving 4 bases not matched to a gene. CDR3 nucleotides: TGTGCCAGCTCATCGGGGACAGGGGGGAATCAGCCCCAGCATTTT. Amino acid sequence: CASSSGTGGNQPQHF.

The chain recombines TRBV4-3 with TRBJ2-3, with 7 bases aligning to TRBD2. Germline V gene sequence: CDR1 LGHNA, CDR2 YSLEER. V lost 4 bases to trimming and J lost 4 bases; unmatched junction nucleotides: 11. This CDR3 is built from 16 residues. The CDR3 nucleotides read TGCGCCAGCAGCCTAATAACAGCCGGGGGGTCAGATACGCAGTATTTT. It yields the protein CASSLITAGGSDTQYF.

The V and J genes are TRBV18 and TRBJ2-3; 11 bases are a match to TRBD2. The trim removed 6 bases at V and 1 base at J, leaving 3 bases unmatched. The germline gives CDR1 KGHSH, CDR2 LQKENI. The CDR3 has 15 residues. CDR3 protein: CASSSTSGGTDTQYF. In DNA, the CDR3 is TGTGCCAGCTCGTCGACTAGCGGGGGCACAGATACGCAGTATTTT. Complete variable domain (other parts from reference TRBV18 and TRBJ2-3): NAGVMQNPRHLVRRRGQEARLRCSPMKGHSHVYWYRQLPEEGLKFMVYLQKENIIDESGMPKERFSAEFPKEGPSILRIQQVVRGDSAAYFCASSSTSGGTDTQYFGPGTRLTVL.

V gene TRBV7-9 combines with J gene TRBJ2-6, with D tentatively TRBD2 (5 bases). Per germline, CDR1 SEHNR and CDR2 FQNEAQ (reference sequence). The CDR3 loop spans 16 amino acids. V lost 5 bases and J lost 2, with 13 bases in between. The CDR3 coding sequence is TGTGCCAGCAGCCGTCGGACCGGGGCTGGGGCCAACGTCCTGACTTTC. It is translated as CASSRRTGAGANVLTF. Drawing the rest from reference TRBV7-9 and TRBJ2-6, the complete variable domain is DTGVSQNPRHKITKRGQNVTFRCDPISEHNRLYWYRQTLGQGPEFLTYFQNEAQLEKSRLLSDRFSAERPKGSFSTLEIQRTEQGDSAMYLCASSRRTGAGANVLTFGAGSRLTVL.

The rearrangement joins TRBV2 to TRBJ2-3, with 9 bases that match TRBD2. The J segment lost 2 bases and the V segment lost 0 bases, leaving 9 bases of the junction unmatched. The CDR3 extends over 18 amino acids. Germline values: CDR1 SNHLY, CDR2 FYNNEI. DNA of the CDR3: TGTGCCAGCAGTGAAGCGCGGGCTAGCGGGGCGATCACAGATACGCAGTATTTT. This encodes CASSEARASGAITDTQYF.

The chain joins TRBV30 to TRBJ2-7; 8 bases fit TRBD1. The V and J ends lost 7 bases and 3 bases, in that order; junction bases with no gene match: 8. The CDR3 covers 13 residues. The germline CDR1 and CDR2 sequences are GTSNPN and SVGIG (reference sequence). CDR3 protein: CASRGREVYEQYF. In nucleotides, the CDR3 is TGTGCCTCCAGGGGGCGCGAGGTCTACGAGCAGTACTTC.

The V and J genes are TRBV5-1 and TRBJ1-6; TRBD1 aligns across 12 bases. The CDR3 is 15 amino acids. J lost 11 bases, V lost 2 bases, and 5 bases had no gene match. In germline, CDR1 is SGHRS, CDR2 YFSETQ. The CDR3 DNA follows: TGCGCCAGCAGCTTAGTGGGACAGGGGGCGACACCCCTCCACTTT. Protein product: CASSLVGQGATPLHF. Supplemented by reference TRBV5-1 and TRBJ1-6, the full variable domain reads KAGVTQTPRYLIKTRGQQVTLSCSPISGHRSVSWYQQTPGQGLQFLFEYFSETQRNKGNFPGRFSGRQFSNSRSEMNVSTLELGDSALYLCASSLVGQGATPLHFGNGTRLTVT.

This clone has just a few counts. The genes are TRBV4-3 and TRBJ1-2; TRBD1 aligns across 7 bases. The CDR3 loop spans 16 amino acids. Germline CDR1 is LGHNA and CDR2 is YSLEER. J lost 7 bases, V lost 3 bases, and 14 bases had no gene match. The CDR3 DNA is TGCGCCAGCAGCCAGGTGAAAGGGGGCTCGGTCGTTGGCTACACCTTC. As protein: CASSQVKGGSVVGYTF.

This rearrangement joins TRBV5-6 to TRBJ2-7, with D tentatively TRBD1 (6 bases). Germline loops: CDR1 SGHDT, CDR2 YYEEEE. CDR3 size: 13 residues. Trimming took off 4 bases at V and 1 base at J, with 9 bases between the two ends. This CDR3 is CASSLGQSYEQYF. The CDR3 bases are TGTGCCAGCAGCCTAGGACAGTCCTACGAGCAGTACTTC.

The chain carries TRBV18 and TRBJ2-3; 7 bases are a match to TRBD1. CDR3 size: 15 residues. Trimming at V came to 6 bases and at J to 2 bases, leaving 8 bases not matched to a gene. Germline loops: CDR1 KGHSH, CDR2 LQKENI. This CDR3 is CASSPDRDATDTQYF. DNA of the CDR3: TGTGCCAGCTCTCCCGACAGGGATGCCACAGATACGCAGTATTTT.

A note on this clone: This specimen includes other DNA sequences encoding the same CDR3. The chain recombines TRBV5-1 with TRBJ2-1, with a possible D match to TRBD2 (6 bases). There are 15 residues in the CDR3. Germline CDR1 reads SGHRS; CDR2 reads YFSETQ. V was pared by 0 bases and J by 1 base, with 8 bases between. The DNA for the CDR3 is TGCGCCAGCAGCTTGGGGCTAGCGTCCTACAATGAGCAGTTCTTC. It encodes CASSLGLASYNEQFF.

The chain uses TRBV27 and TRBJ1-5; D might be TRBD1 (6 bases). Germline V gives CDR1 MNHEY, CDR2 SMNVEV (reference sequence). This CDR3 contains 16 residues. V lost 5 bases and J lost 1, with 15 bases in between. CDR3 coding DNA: TGTGCCAGCAGTCCCCTACAGGGTTGGAGCAATCAGCCCCAGCATTTT. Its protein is CASSPLQGWSNQPQHF.

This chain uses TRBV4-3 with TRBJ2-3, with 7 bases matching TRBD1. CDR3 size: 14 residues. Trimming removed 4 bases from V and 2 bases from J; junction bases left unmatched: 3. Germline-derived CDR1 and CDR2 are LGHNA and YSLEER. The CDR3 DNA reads TGCGCCAGCAGCCGGCAGGGGGACACAGATACGCAGTATTTT. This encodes CASSRQGDTDTQYF.

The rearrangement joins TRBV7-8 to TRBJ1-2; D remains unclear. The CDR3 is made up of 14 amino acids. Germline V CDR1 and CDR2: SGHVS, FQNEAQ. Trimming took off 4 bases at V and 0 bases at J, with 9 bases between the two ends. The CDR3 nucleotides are TGTGCCAGCAGCTCCGGGTCGACTAACTATGGCTACACCTTC. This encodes CASSSGSTNYGYTF.

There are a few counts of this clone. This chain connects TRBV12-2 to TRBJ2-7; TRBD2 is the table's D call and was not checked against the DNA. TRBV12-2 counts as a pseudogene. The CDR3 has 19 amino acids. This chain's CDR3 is CASRLCGTTSGGSSYEQYV. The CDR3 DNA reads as TGTGCAAGTCGCTTATGTGGTACGACTAGCGGAGGAAGCTCCTACGAGCAGTACGTC.